These 24 T cell receptor beta chains were sequenced from one sample in a study of CD8+CD57+ T cells in acquired aplastic anemia. Sequencing was done on patients that had shown CD8+CD57+ cell expansion by flow cytometry. CDR3 and TCR beta VDJ profiling relied on a genomic DNA template. TCRdb ran MiXCR on the reads and lists one entry per CDR3 protein. This sample carries over 150,000 distinct CDR3 sequences, around 50% of them seen once, and the ten largest clones take around 13%. Sequencing was done on a sample of sorted CD4+, CD8+, or CD8+CD57+ T cells (not recorded which) from PBMCs. These receptors all come from a human donor with aplastic anemia.

The rearrangement uses TRBV5-6 and TRBJ2-7; D gene uncertain. The CDR3 consists of 12 residues. Germline-derived CDR1 and CDR2 are SGHDT and YYEEEE. V was trimmed by 0 bases and J by 6 bases, leaving 7 bases between them. In DNA, the CDR3 is TGTGCCAGCAGCTTGGGACGTGGCGAGCAGTACTTC. Translating it yields CASSLGRGEQYF.

The chain joins TRBV7-2 to TRBJ1-3; TRBD1 aligns across 7 bases. V shed 1 base and J 8 bases; nucleotides not matched to a gene: 5. The CDR3 is 14 residues long. Germline-derived CDR1 and CDR2 are SGHTA and FQGNSA. The CDR3 DNA follows: TGTGCCAGCAGCTTAGGGACAGGCAGCTACACCATATATTTT. This translates into CASSLGTGSYTIYF. The whole variable domain, remainder taken from reference TRBV7-2 and TRBJ1-3, is GAGVSQSPSNKVTEKGKDVELRCDPISGHTALYWYRQSLGQGLEFLIYFQGNSAPDKSGLPSDRFSAERTGGSVSTLTIQRTQQEDSAVYLCASSLGTGSYTIYFGEGSWLTVV.

For the CDR3, the DNA is TGTGCCACCAGCAGAGGAGAGACCCAGTACTTC. Residues: CATSRGETQYF. The chain joins TRBV15 to TRBJ2-5; D unresolved. V gave up 1 base and J gave up 4 bases, with 1 base separating them. The CDR3 contains 11 residues. Germline loops: CDR1 LNHNV, CDR2 YYDKDF (reference sequence).

V and J are TRBV7-9 and TRBJ1-1; D ambiguous. Per the germline V gene, CDR1 is SEHNR and CDR2 is FQNEAQ (reference sequence). V shed 5 bases and J shed 7 bases, with 14 bases lying between them. This CDR3 region has 13 residues. The CDR3 DNA reads as TGTGCCAGCAGCACGAGTCAGAGGGATGAAGCTTTCTTT. This sequence encodes CASSTSQRDEAFF.

Only a few counts were recorded for this clonotype. The CDR3 is CSVAGGWDQPQHF. The CDR3 nucleotides read TGCAGCGTTGCAGGGGGCTGGGATCAGCCCCAGCATTTT. V usage is TRBV29-1 and J usage is TRBJ1-5; TRBD1 agrees at 8 bases. The CDR3 loop spans 13 amino acids. V was pared by 4 bases and J by 5 bases, with 4 bases of the junction left unmatched. The V gene's germline CDR1 is SQVTM and CDR2 ANQGSEA. The variable domain in full, completed from reference TRBV29-1 and TRBJ1-5, reads SAVISQKPSRDICQRGTSLTIQCQVDSQVTMMFWYRQQPGQSLTLIATANQGSEATYESGFVIDKFPISRPNLTFSTLTVSNMSPEDSSIYLCSVAGGWDQPQHFGDGTRLSIL.

This clonotype was seen many times. The chain couples TRBV4-1 to TRBJ1-5; 10 bases align to TRBD1. The CDR3 spans 16 residues. V shed 5 bases and J 2 bases; nucleotides not matched to a gene: 6. Germline-derived CDR1 and CDR2 are MGHRA and YSYEKL. CDR3 nucleotide sequence: TGCGCCAGCAGCTCCGGGACAGGGGAACGCAATCAGCCCCAGCATTTT. It specifies CASSSGTGERNQPQHF.

The table lists this clonotype with a count of one. This may stem from a read error, because a much larger clone lies one nucleotide away. The gene calls are TRBV5-1 and TRBJ2-5; D not certain. The CDR3 has 12 amino acids. Germline V gives CDR1 SGHRS, CDR2 YFSETQ. DNA of the CDR3: TGCGCCAGCAGCTTGGGTCAAGAGACCCAGTGCTTC. Translated, it gives CASSLGQETQCF.

The chain uses TRBV5-8 and TRBJ2-7; D is perhaps TRBD2 (5 bases). V lost 4 bases and J lost 0, with 5 bases in between. Germline V CDR1 and CDR2: SGHTS, YDEGEE. The CDR3 sequence is 12 residues long. CDR3 in amino acids: CASSGLSYEQYF. CDR3 sequence (DNA): TGTGCCAGCAGCGGACTCTCCTACGAGCAGTACTTC.

The sample holds many counts of this clonotype. V usage is TRBV6-1 and J usage is TRBJ2-7, with 14 bases identical to TRBD2. CDR1 MNHNS and CDR2 SASEGT come from the germline V gene. The CDR3 consists of 17 residues. V was clipped by 2 bases and J by 2 bases; unmatched bases: 5. The CDR3 reads CASSEHGLAGGTYEQYF. The CDR3 DNA follows: TGTGCCAGCAGTGAACACGGACTAGCGGGGGGTACCTACGAGCAGTACTTC.

The chain employs TRBV10-3 and TRBJ2-5; TRBD1 might be the D (6 bases). The CDR3 runs 14 residues. V was trimmed by 4 bases and J by 7 bases, leaving 16 bases between them. Germline lookup yields CDR1 ENHRY and CDR2 SYGVKD. The CDR3 reads CAISGQKGEGTQYF. The CDR3 nucleotides are TGTGCCATCAGTGGGCAGAAGGGGGAAGGGACCCAGTACTTC.

The sample holds many counts of this clonotype. The CDR3 DNA sequence: TGTGCCACTGGGACGTACTCTGGGGCCAACGTCCTGACTTTC. As protein: CATGTYSGANVLTF. The J gene is TRBJ2-6, the V gene TRBV19; D is perhaps TRBD1 or TRBD2 (5 bases each). This CDR3 comprises 14 residues. V was shortened by 10 bases and J by 0 bases, with 10 bases between the two germline ends. Germline loops: CDR1 LNHDA, CDR2 SQIVND (reference sequence).

Ten or more counts support this clonotype. The chain has TRBV12-3 or TRBV12-4 and TRBJ2-3, with a tentative D call TRBD2 (6 bases). This CDR3 contains 14 residues. The V gene lost 3 bases and the J gene lost 0 bases, with 7 bases spanning the gap. CDR3 amino acids: CASSFLASTDTQYF. The DNA of the CDR3 is TGTGCCAGCAGTTTTCTAGCGAGCACAGATACGCAGTATTTT.

The chain couples TRBV5-6 to TRBJ1-2; no clear D gene. Germline V gene data show CDR1 as SGHDT and CDR2 as YYEEEE. V lost 4 bases and J 4 bases, leaving 14 bases between the germline ends. The CDR3 loop spans 14 amino acids. The CDR3 here is CASSKTVTGYGYTF. The CDR3 DNA reads as TGTGCCAGCAGCAAGACGGTGACGGGCTATGGCTACACCTTC.

The CDR3 reads CASSLVLGPNEKLFF. The CDR3 nucleotides read TGTGCCAGCAGCTTAGTTCTTGGCCCCAATGAAAAACTGTTTTTT. The V and J genes are TRBV7-9 and TRBJ1-4; no clear D. This CDR3 contains 15 residues. Trimming removed 1 base at V and 5 bases at J, with 11 bases between. Looked up from germline, CDR1 is SEHNR and CDR2 is FQNEAQ (reference sequence). The full variable domain, rest sourced from reference TRBV7-9 and TRBJ1-4, is DTGVSQNPRHKITKRGQNVTFRCDPISEHNRLYWYRQTLGQGPEFLTYFQNEAQLEKSRLLSDRFSAERPKGSFSTLEIQRTEQGDSAMYLCASSLVLGPNEKLFFGSGTQLSVL.

This clonotype occurred once. The J gene is TRBJ1-4, the V gene TRBV25-1, with a weak D call TRBD1 (5 bases). CDR3 size: 15 residues. Per the germline V gene, CDR1 is MGHDK and CDR2 is SYGVNS. V was pared by 2 bases and J by 4 bases, with 11 bases between. CDR3 protein: CASSEGGAINEKLFF. The CDR3 nucleotides read TGTGCCAGCAGTGAAGGTGGGGCAATTAATGAAAAACTGTTTTTT.

The J gene is TRBJ2-5, the V gene TRBV29-1; D perhaps matches TRBD1 (5 bases). The CDR3 runs to 16 residues. Germline CDR1 SQVTM, CDR2 ANQGSEA. Trimming took off 0 bases at V and 7 bases at J, with 21 bases between the two ends. This chain's CDR3 is CSVEDGREVPLGTQYF. The CDR3 bases are TGCAGCGTTGAAGATGGCAGGGAAGTACCCTTGGGGACCCAGTACTTC.

This clonotype was counted a single time. This chain connects TRBV2 to TRBJ1-1; no clear D. The germline V gene encodes CDR1 SNHLY and CDR2 FYNNEI. Deletions cut 0 bases from V and 3 bases from J, with 11 bases between. There are 15 residues in the CDR3. For the CDR3, the DNA is TGTGCCAGCAGTGAAGCGCCGGGTAGGGACACTGAAGCTTTCTTT. It specifies CASSEAPGRDTEAFF.

V usage is TRBV19 and J usage is TRBJ2-7, with TRBD2 as a possible D gene (6 bases). The CDR3 covers 15 residues. The ends were cut back, 9 bases at V and 2 bases at J, with 20 bases in the middle. Germline V gives CDR1 LNHDA, CDR2 SQIVND (reference sequence). CDR3 coding DNA: TGTGCCAGCAGCTTAGGCGGGACTCGGACCTACGAGCAGTACTTC. Translated: CASSLGGTRTYEQYF.

This rearrangement joins TRBV12-3 or TRBV12-4 to TRBJ2-7; possible D gene TRBD1, 5 bases. CDR3 length equals 16 residues. The V gene lost 5 bases and the J gene lost 5 bases, with 22 bases spanning the gap. In nucleotides, the CDR3 is TGTGCCAGCAGTCCCGGGCAGGGCACAACCTACAACGAGCAGTACTTC. This translates into CASSPGQGTTYNEQYF.

The chain joins TRBV19 to TRBJ1-6; 9 bases match TRBD1. The germline V gene encodes CDR1 LNHDA and CDR2 SQIVND (reference sequence). The CDR3 has 15 amino acids. V lost 6 bases and J lost 10; bases outside the gene matches: 10. The CDR3 is CASRQGQGLGSPLHF. The CDR3 DNA follows: TGTGCCAGTAGACAGGGACAGGGTTTAGGATCACCCCTCCACTTT.

This clonotype appeared many times. This chain joins TRBV2 and TRBJ2-2, with 7 bases matching TRBD1. Germline CDR1 reads SNHLY; CDR2 reads FYNNEI. Trimming cost V 7 bases and J 1 base; bases outside gene matches: 6. CDR3 size: 15 residues. In DNA form, the CDR3 reads TGTGCCAGCAAGGCCGGGACAGAGAACACCGGGGAGCTGTTTTTT. Translating it yields CASKAGTENTGELFF.

V gene TRBV24-1 combines with J gene TRBJ2-5; perhaps D is TRBD1 or TRBD2 (5 bases each). CDR1 and CDR2 (germline): KGHDR, SFDVKD. There are 14 residues in the CDR3. Trimming stripped 3 bases from V and 5 bases from J, with 12 bases between. The CDR3 coding sequence is TGTGCCACCAGTGATACCGGGACGTTTGAGACCCAGTACTTC. As protein: CATSDTGTFETQYF.

Only one count was recorded for this clonotype. A clone one base away is much larger, so this may be a read error. This chain joins TRBV7-3 and TRBJ2-3; unclear D gene. The germline V gene has CDR1 SGHTA and CDR2 FQGTGA. This CDR3 spans 13 amino acids. The CDR3 is CASSRLGTDAQYF. The CDR3 bases are TGTGCCAGCAGCCGGTTGGGCACAGATGCGCAGTATTTT. Filled out from reference TRBV7-3 and TRBJ2-3, the complete variable domain reads GAGVSQTPSNKVTEKGKYVELRCDPISGHTALYWYRQSLGQGPEFLIYFQGTGAADDSGLPNDRFFAVRPEGSVSTLKIQRTERGDSAVYLCASSRLGTDAQYFGPGTRLTVL.

The rearrangement uses TRBV24-1 and TRBJ1-2, with TRBD1 matching 7 bases. This CDR3 contains 14 residues. Germline CDR1 KGHDR, CDR2 SFDVKD. V lost 9 bases and J lost 5; bases outside the gene matches: 11. DNA of the CDR3: TGTGCCACCCTTTGGGTAGGGGGCGTTTATGGCTACACCTTC. Translating gives CATLWVGGVYGYTF.